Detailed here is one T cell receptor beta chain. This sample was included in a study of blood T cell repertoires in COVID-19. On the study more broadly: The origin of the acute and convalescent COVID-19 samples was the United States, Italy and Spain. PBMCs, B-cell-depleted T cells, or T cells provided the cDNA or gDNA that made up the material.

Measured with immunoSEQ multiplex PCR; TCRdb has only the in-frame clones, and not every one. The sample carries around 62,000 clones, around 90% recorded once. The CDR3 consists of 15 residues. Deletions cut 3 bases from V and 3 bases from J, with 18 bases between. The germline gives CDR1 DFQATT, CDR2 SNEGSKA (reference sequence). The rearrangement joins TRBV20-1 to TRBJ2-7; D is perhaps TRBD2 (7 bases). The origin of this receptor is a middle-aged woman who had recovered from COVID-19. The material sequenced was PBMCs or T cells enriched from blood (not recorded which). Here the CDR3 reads CSASQRGAGNYEQYF. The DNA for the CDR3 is TGCAGTGCTAGTCAACGGGGGGCGGGTAACTACGAGCAGTACTTC.